A single sample is the source of the 7 T cell receptor beta chains below, sequenced in a study of cytomegalovirus exposure and HLA in healthy donors. Primers for the PCR totalled 60 Vbeta and 13 Jbeta. TCRdb keeps only in-frame clones here, not all; method: immunoSEQ multiplex PCR. The sample lists fewer than 200,000 clones; less than 85% were seen once. Sequencing used PBMCs. These TCRs come from a man aged 60 to 69 in good health and CMV-seronegative.

This chain uses TRBV7-8 with TRBJ1-5; 11 nucleotides align to TRBD1. V dropped 1 base and J dropped 0; count of bases not matched to a gene: 5. This CDR3 spans 18 amino acids. Per the germline V gene, CDR1 is SGHVS and CDR2 is FQNEAQ. The CDR3 DNA reads TGTGCCAGCAGCTTAGGGACAGGGGGCACCCATAGCAATCAGCCCCAGCATTTT. Translation gives CASSLGTGGTHSNQPQHF. The complete variable domain, with remaining parts taken from reference TRBV7-8 and TRBJ1-5, reads GAGVSQSPRYKVAKRGQDVALRCDPISGHVSLFWYQQALGQGPEFLTYFQNEAQLDKSGLPSDRFFAERPEGSVSTLKIQRTQQEDSAVYLCASSLGTGGTHSNQPQHFGDGTRLSIL.

The V and J genes are TRBV30 and TRBJ1-6; D possibly corresponds to TRBD1 (5 bases). V was pared by 3 bases and J by 9 bases, with 15 bases between. The germline V gene encodes CDR1 GTSNPN and CDR2 SVGIG (reference sequence). The CDR3 runs to 14 residues. CDR3 coding DNA: TGTGCCTGGAGCGCCGGGGGGACCCCTTCACCCCTCCACTTT. Protein product: CAWSAGGTPSPLHF.

J is TRBJ1-5 and V is TRBV5-8; TRBD1 aligns across 7 bases. Germline assignment: CDR1 SGHTS and CDR2 YDEGEE. J was trimmed by 4 bases and V by 3 bases; bases with no gene match: 10. The CDR3 runs to 16 residues. As DNA, the CDR3 is TGTGCCAGCAGCTCCAACAGGGGCGCCGGGAATCAGCCCCAGCATTTT. Residues: CASSSNRGAGNQPQHF.

The CDR3 bases are TGCGCCAGCACCTCGGGGACACACTCATCAGGCTATGGCTACACCTTC. Its protein product is CASTSGTHSSGYGYTF. The gene calls are TRBV10-2 and TRBJ1-2; maybe TRBD1 (6 bases). Germline lookup yields CDR1 WSHSY and CDR2 SAAADI. V lost 7 bases to trimming and J lost 4 bases, with 22 bases between them. The length of the CDR3 is 16 residues.

This clone turned up a few times. V usage is TRBV30 and J usage is TRBJ2-1, with TRBD2 as a possible D gene (5 bases). Germline-derived CDR1 and CDR2 are GTSNPN and SVGIG (reference sequence). Trimming removed 2 bases from V and 0 bases from J, with 14 bases in between. The CDR3 is made up of 16 amino acids. In DNA form, the CDR3 reads TGTGCCTGGAGTCGCCCGGACTCGAGCTCCTACAATGAGCAGTTCTTC. Translated, it gives CAWSRPDSSSYNEQFF.

This sequence joins TRBV27 and TRBJ1-6; D gene ambiguous. The CDR3 length is 15 residues. Germline CDR1 and CDR2: MNHEY and SMNVEV (reference sequence). With 0 bases removed from V and 3 bases from J, the gap between germline ends came to 6 bases. CDR3 loop: CASSLSAGYNSPLHF. DNA of the CDR3: TGTGCCAGCAGTTTATCGGCAGGCTATAATTCACCCCTCCACTTT.

The V call is TRBV5-6, the J call TRBJ1-2, with D possibly TRBD1 on 6 matching bases. This CDR3 is built from 15 residues. Germline V CDR1 and CDR2: SGHDT, YYEEEE. V was trimmed by 4 bases and J by 0 bases, leaving 13 bases between them. Here the CDR3 reads CASSQGTPANYGYTF. Here the CDR3 DNA reads TGTGCCAGCAGCCAAGGGACACCCGCTAACTATGGCTACACCTTC.